The 31 T cell receptor beta chains reported below all come from one sample, sequenced in a study of blood T cell repertoires in COVID-19. TCRdb keeps only in-frame clones here, not all; method: immunoSEQ multiplex PCR. The sample lists approximately 290,000 clones; approximately 90% were seen once. Specimen: peripheral blood. The receptors stem from a woman aged 30 to 39 with COVID-19, enrolled during active disease.

A single count supports this clone. This sequence joins TRBV29-1 and TRBJ2-3, with D possibly matching TRBD1 (6 bases). V gave up 6 bases and J gave up 4 bases, with 14 bases separating them. The germline V gene has CDR1 SQVTM and CDR2 ANQGSEA. This CDR3 is built from 13 residues. CDR3 sequence (DNA): TGCAGCGTAACGACAGGCCCCGCAGATACGCAGTATTTT. Its protein product is CSVTTGPADTQYF.

This chain uses TRBV10-2 with TRBJ2-5; 8 bases agree with TRBD1. Germline CDR1 and CDR2: WSHSY and SAAADI. The CDR3 has 14 residues. Trimming at V came to 8 bases and at J to 4 bases, leaving 9 bases not matched to a gene. CDR3 amino acids: CASRLGRGLETQYF. The CDR3 DNA is TGCGCCAGCCGTTTGGGCAGGGGGCTAGAGACCCAGTACTTC.

The gene calls are TRBV4-1 and TRBJ1-5; perhaps TRBD1 as D (5 bases). Trimming took 4 bases from V and 8 from J, leaving 12 bases between them. Germline-derived CDR1 and CDR2 are MGHRA and YSYEKL. The CDR3 is 13 amino acids. This CDR3 reads CASSPGPGEPQHF. The CDR3 DNA reads as TGCGCCAGCAGCCCAGGTCCGGGGGAGCCCCAGCATTTT.

The chain employs TRBV7-9 and TRBJ2-2, with D unclear. There are 15 residues in the CDR3. V lost 7 bases and J 4 bases, leaving 16 bases between the germline ends. The V gene's germline CDR1 is SEHNR and CDR2 FQNEAQ (reference sequence). The CDR3 DNA sequence: TGTGCCAGCACCCCCACCCCTAGTCCCACCGGGGAGCTGTTTTTT. This gives the protein CASTPTPSPTGELFF. Supplemented by reference TRBV7-9 and TRBJ2-2, the full variable domain reads DTGVSQNPRHKITKRGQNVTFRCDPISEHNRLYWYRQTLGQGPEFLTYFQNEAQLEKSRLLSDRFSAERPKGSFSTLEIQRTEQGDSAMYLCASTPTPSPTGELFFGEGSRLTVL.

The rearrangement uses TRBV7-2 and TRBJ1-2; 7 nucleotides line up with TRBD1. Looked up from germline, CDR1 is SGHTA and CDR2 is FQGNSA. The CDR3 length is 15 residues. With V trimmed by 3 bases and J by 0 bases, 4 bases remained unmatched. The CDR3 here is CASSLAGGANYGYTF. The CDR3 DNA follows: TGTGCCAGCAGCTTGGCAGGGGGAGCTAACTATGGCTACACCTTC.

V usage is TRBV30 and J usage is TRBJ2-2; possible D gene TRBD1, 6 bases. Per the germline V gene, CDR1 is GTSNPN and CDR2 is SVGIG (reference sequence). V lost 5 bases, J lost 4 bases, and 14 bases lay in between. CDR3 length: 14 amino acids. Here the CDR3 reads CAWARDTGTGELFF. The DNA of the CDR3 is TGTGCCTGGGCCCGGGACACCGGCACCGGGGAGCTGTTTTTT.

The chain has TRBV15 and TRBJ2-2; D is possibly TRBD2 (5 bases). V shed 0 bases and J shed 5 bases, with 10 bases lying between them. The germline V gene encodes CDR1 LNHNV and CDR2 YYDKDF (reference sequence). This CDR3 is 15 amino acids long. CDR3 nucleotides: TGTGCCACCAGCAGAGATGGGAGTAAGACCGGGGAGCTGTTTTTT. Translated, it gives CATSRDGSKTGELFF.

In its sample, this clone was seen once. V usage is TRBV15 and J usage is TRBJ1-5, with 8 bases fitting TRBD1. This CDR3 has 16 amino acids. Trimming removed 1 base from V and 6 bases from J; junction bases left unmatched: 8. In germline, CDR1 is LNHNV, CDR2 YYDKDF (reference sequence). The CDR3 sequence: CATSRVGRGQGQPQHF. The CDR3 bases are TGTGCCACCAGCAGAGTGGGCAGGGGGCAGGGTCAGCCCCAGCATTTT. Drawing the rest from reference TRBV15 and TRBJ1-5, the complete variable domain is DAMVIQNPRYQVTQFGKPVTLSCSQTLNHNVMYWYQQKSSQAPKLLFHYYDKDFNNEADTPDNFQSRRPNTSFCFLDIRSPGLGDTAMYLCATSRVGRGQGQPQHFGDGTRLSIL.

This sequence joins TRBV4-1 and TRBJ2-7; D is perhaps TRBD2 (6 bases). The V end was cut by 2 bases, the J end by 1 base, with 15 bases between. CDR1 and CDR2 (germline): MGHRA, YSYEKL. The CDR3 is 16 residues long. CDR3 nucleotides: TGCGCCAGCAGCCAACGCGGGCTAGCGAAATCCTACGAGCAGTACTTC. This codes for CASSQRGLAKSYEQYF.

This clone was found a few times. The chain combines TRBV30 with TRBJ1-2; 8 nucleotides line up with TRBD1. V lost 2 bases and J lost 2; bases outside the gene matches: 13. The CDR3 has 17 amino acids. CDR1 is GTSNPN and CDR2 is SVGIG in the germline V gene (reference sequence). CDR3 in amino acids: CAWSPTGGPRTNYGYTF. The CDR3 region has the DNA TGTGCCTGGAGTCCTACAGGGGGACCACGAACCAACTATGGCTACACCTTC. Full variable domain (missing parts from reference TRBV30 and TRBJ1-2): SQTIHQWPATLVQPVGSPLSLECTVEGTSNPNLYWYRQAAGRGLQLLFYSVGIGQISSEVPQNLSASRPQDRQFILSSKKLLLSDSGFYLCAWSPTGGPRTNYGYTFGSGTRLTVV.

This chain uses TRBV14 with TRBJ2-2; TRBD2 matches 7 bases. This CDR3 region has 16 residues. CDR1 is SGHDN, CDR2 FVKESK, per germline. Trimming cost V 3 bases and J 1 base; bases outside gene matches: 5. CDR3 region: CASSHSASGNTGELFF. CDR3 DNA: TGTGCCAGCAGCCACTCGGCTAGCGGGAACACCGGGGAGCTGTTTTTT.

This chain joins TRBV28 and TRBJ2-7; 9 positions match TRBD1. This CDR3 comprises 14 residues. The V gene end was trimmed by 6 bases and the J gene end by 4 bases; junction bases not matched to a gene: 7. From germline, CDR1 is MDHEN and CDR2 SYDVKM. The CDR3 loop reads CASSPGQGIYEQYF. The CDR3 nucleotides are TGTGCCAGCAGCCCGGGACAGGGAATATACGAGCAGTACTTC.

The chain is built from TRBV12-3 or TRBV12-4 and TRBJ1-5, with D perhaps matching TRBD1 (5 bases). V lost 3 bases and J 8 bases, leaving 8 bases between the germline ends. The CDR3 sequence is 12 residues long. CDR3 DNA: TGTGCCAGCAGTTTGACACAGGAGCCCCAGCATTTT. It yields the protein CASSLTQEPQHF.

The rearrangement links TRBV20-1 to TRBJ2-7; perhaps TRBD1 as D (6 bases). There are 11 residues in the CDR3. The V end lost 7 bases, the J end lost 3 bases, and 10 bases lay between the germline ends. Looked up from germline, CDR1 is DFQATT and CDR2 is SNEGSKA (reference sequence). The CDR3 DNA is TGCAGTGGAAGGACAGACTACGAGCAGTACTTC. It encodes CSGRTDYEQYF.

This clone was detected a few times. In DNA, the CDR3 is TGTGCCAGCAGCCAAGGGACTAGCGGGCGCTCCTACGAGCAGTACTTC. Translation: CASSQGTSGRSYEQYF. The chain combines TRBV3-1 (or the pseudogene TRBV3-2) with TRBJ2-7, with 11 bases fitting TRBD2. This CDR3 has 16 amino acids. CDR1 is LGHDT and CDR2 is YNNKEL in the germline V gene (reference sequence). Germline trimming cut 1 base from V and 0 bases from J; bases unmatched to any gene: 2.

The count of this clone is one. The chain combines TRBV15 with TRBJ1-1; D gene uncertain. The CDR3 consists of 11 residues. V was pared by 7 bases and J by 0 bases, with 3 bases between. CDR1 LNHNV and CDR2 YYDKDF come from the germline V gene (reference sequence). The CDR3 DNA follows: TGTGCCACCATCATGAACACTGAAGCTTTCTTT. Translated: CATIMNTEAFF.

The chain employs TRBV19 and TRBJ1-1; tentatively, D is TRBD1 (5 bases). This CDR3 has 14 amino acids. CDR1 and CDR2 from the germline V gene are LNHDA and SQIVND (reference sequence). Trimming removed 4 bases at V and 1 base at J, with 10 bases between. CDR3 amino acids: CASSTTGQNTEAFF. The CDR3 DNA sequence: TGTGCCAGTAGTACTACAGGCCAGAACACTGAAGCTTTCTTT.

The chain couples TRBV7-2 to TRBJ2-7; D is possibly TRBD2 (5 bases). From germline, CDR1 is SGHTA and CDR2 FQGNSA. The CDR3 totals 14 residues. Between the trimmed V and J ends, which lost 0 bases and 2 bases, there was a span of 8 bases. The DNA of the CDR3 is TGTGCCAGCAGCTTAGCGGGAGTAACCTACGAGCAGTACTTC. This codes for CASSLAGVTYEQYF.

The genes are TRBV28 and TRBJ2-7; D is ambiguous. Germline V lookup: CDR1 MDHEN, CDR2 SYDVKM. CDR3 length: 11 residues. Trimming left V 7 bases short and J 2 bases short, with 6 bases between. CDR3 coding DNA: TGTGCCAGCACCTTTGCCTACGAGCAGTACTTC. Protein: CASTFAYEQYF.

J is TRBJ2-7 and V is TRBV28, with TRBD2 identical over 7 bases. V gave up 1 base and J gave up 6 bases; unmatched junction bases: 9. This CDR3 has 15 amino acids. Germline V gene data show CDR1 as MDHEN and CDR2 as SYDVKM. The CDR3 sequence is CASSLSVGLDTEQYF. CDR3 nucleotide sequence: TGTGCCAGCAGTTTATCCGTCGGACTAGACACCGAGCAGTACTTC.

The chain links TRBV3-1 (or the pseudogene TRBV3-2) to TRBJ1-1; 9 bases align to TRBD1. The CDR3 is 14 amino acids. Germline V gene lookup returns CDR1 LGHDT and CDR2 YNNKEL (reference sequence). V trimming: 4 bases; J trimming: 7 bases; junction bases outside the gene matches: 7. The CDR3 nucleotides are TGTGCCAGCAGCCCCAAGGACAGGGGCGATGAAGCTTTCTTT. This sequence encodes CASSPKDRGDEAFF.

The chain joins TRBV28 to TRBJ2-4, with 8 nucleotides matching TRBD2. Germline V gene sequence: CDR1 MDHEN, CDR2 SYDVKM. J gave up 6 bases and V 4 bases, and 14 bases lay outside the gene matches. CDR3 length equals 17 residues. CDR3 loop: CASSSRGGGRRGNIQYF. The CDR3 DNA is TGTGCCAGCAGTTCCCGGGGAGGCGGGAGGAGAGGAAACATTCAGTACTTC.

This chain connects TRBV7-2 to TRBJ2-7; 12 bases agree with TRBD2. The V gene end was trimmed by 4 bases and the J gene end by 6 bases; junction bases not matched to a gene: 10. This CDR3 comprises 16 residues. Per the germline V gene, CDR1 is SGHTA and CDR2 is FQGNSA. The CDR3 loop reads CASSSFGLAGSGEQYF. The CDR3 DNA reads TGTGCCAGCAGCTCGTTCGGACTAGCGGGATCTGGCGAGCAGTACTTC.

This clone was counted a single time. V gene TRBV5-1 combines with J gene TRBJ1-2, with 9 bases aligning to TRBD1. V shed 0 bases and J 7 bases; nucleotides not matched to a gene: 7. Germline V CDR1 and CDR2: SGHRS, YFSETQ. The CDR3 runs 15 residues. The CDR3 DNA is TGCGCCAGCAGCTTGGCCTCTGGGACAGGGCCTGGCTACACCTTC. Translating it yields CASSLASGTGPGYTF.

The rearrangement joins TRBV27 to TRBJ2-7; the match to TRBD1 covers 7 bases. Trimming at V came to 4 bases and at J to 5 bases, leaving 8 bases not matched to a gene. This CDR3 contains 14 residues. Germline CDR1 MNHEY, CDR2 SMNVEV (reference sequence). In DNA, the CDR3 is TGTGCCAGCAGTTGGGCAACAGGGGCCAACGAGCAGTACTTC. It codes for CASSWATGANEQYF.

The chain links TRBV15 to TRBJ1-3; TRBD1 might be the D (6 bases). V lost 6 bases and J lost 0, with 9 bases in between. Germline lookup yields CDR1 LNHNV and CDR2 YYDKDF (reference sequence). The CDR3 is made up of 14 amino acids. CDR3 nucleotides: TGTGCCACCAGTATGACAGGCTCTGGAAACACCATATATTTT. Translation gives CATSMTGSGNTIYF.

V and J are TRBV10-3 and TRBJ2-7, with 7 positions matching TRBD1. Germline assignment: CDR1 ENHRY and CDR2 SYGVKD. The CDR3 totals 14 residues. With 5 bases clipped from V and 4 bases from J, the junction kept 8 bases outside the gene matches. The CDR3 sequence is CAISPTGSVYEQYF. CDR3 nucleotides: TGTGCCATCAGTCCGACAGGGAGCGTTTACGAGCAGTACTTC.

The CDR3 nucleotides are TGTGCCAGCTCACCACCGGGCCAGGGTCTAAACGAGCAGTACTTC. Residues: CASSPPGQGLNEQYF. V usage is TRBV18 and J usage is TRBJ2-7; possible D gene TRBD1, 5 bases. V lost 0 bases and J 5 bases, leaving 14 bases between the germline ends. This CDR3 has 15 residues. CDR1 is KGHSH, CDR2 LQKENI, per germline.

V and J are TRBV6-5 and TRBJ1-2, with D maybe TRBD1 (5 bases). CDR3 size: 15 residues. With 6 bases removed from V and 4 bases from J, the gap between germline ends came to 18 bases. Germline values: CDR1 MNHEY, CDR2 SVGAGI. The CDR3 DNA reads TGTGCCAGCAGGGAGGGACCGAAAGCAGGCTATGGCTACACCTTC. It encodes CASREGPKAGYGYTF.

This chain joins TRBV7-3 and TRBJ1-1; D remains unclear. The CDR3 has 13 residues. Germline assignment: CDR1 SGHTA and CDR2 FQGTGA. The germline V and J ends were trimmed by 2 bases and 7 bases, with 11 bases remaining between them. The CDR3 DNA follows: TGTGCCAGCAGCTTAGGGCCCAGTGATGAAGCTTTCTTT. Translation: CASSLGPSDEAFF.

The chain recombines TRBV19 with TRBJ1-1; D perhaps matches TRBD1 (5 bases). Trimming shortened V by 4 bases and J by 0 bases, and 15 bases separated the two germline ends. The length of the CDR3 is 16 residues. Germline V gene lookup returns CDR1 LNHDA and CDR2 SQIVND (reference sequence). The CDR3 coding sequence is TGTGCCAGTAGTAACGACAGACAGTTTTTGAACACTGAAGCTTTCTTT. Translation gives CASSNDRQFLNTEAFF.